These 25 T cell receptor beta chains originate from one sample sequenced in a study of blood T cell repertoires in COVID-19. The table came from immunoSEQ multiplex PCR; TCRdb's copy has only in-frame clones and leaves some out. The table lists about 170,000 clones, over 80% of them singletons. Sequenced material: peripheral blood. Every receptor here comes from a woman in her sixties or seventies with acute or convalescent COVID-19.

The J gene is TRBJ2-2, the V gene TRBV16; maybe TRBD2 (6 bases). Germline V CDR1 and CDR2: KGHSY, FQNENV. Trimming pared 1 base from V and 0 bases from J, leaving 6 bases between. The CDR3 totals 15 residues. This CDR3 reads CASSQWGANTGELFF. CDR3 DNA: TGTGCCAGCAGCCAATGGGGGGCGAACACCGGGGAGCTGTTTTTT. The full variable domain, rest sourced from reference TRBV16 and TRBJ2-2, is GEEVAQTPKHLVRGEGQKAKLYCAPIKGHSYVFWYQQVLKNEFKFLISFQNENVFDETGMPKERFSAKCLPNSPCSLEIQATKLEDSAVYFCASSQWGANTGELFFGEGSRLTVL.

The chain carries TRBV5-1 and TRBJ1-5; D unclear. The CDR3 spans 14 residues. The V and J ends lost 3 bases and 3 bases respectively, with 10 bases between them. Germline CDR1 SGHRS, CDR2 YFSETQ. DNA for the CDR3: TGCGCCAGCAGCTGGACTGGCGACAATCAGCCCCAGCATTTT. Translating gives CASSWTGDNQPQHF.

CDR3 loop: CASNSDRGYEQYF. The CDR3 nucleotides read TGTGCCAGTAACTCGGACAGGGGGTACGAGCAGTACTTC. This sequence joins TRBV19 and TRBJ2-7, with TRBD1 matching 10 bases. This CDR3 has 13 amino acids. The germline gives CDR1 LNHDA, CDR2 SQIVND (reference sequence). The junction had 4 bases not matched to a gene; V was cut back by 7 bases and J by 4 bases.

This chain uses TRBV11-3 with TRBJ2-1; 10 bases agree with TRBD2. Germline loops: CDR1 SGHNT, CDR2 YENEEA. V shed 5 bases, J shed 8 bases, and the junction held 9 bases outside the gene matches. The CDR3 has 15 residues. In nucleotides, the CDR3 is TGTGCCAGCAGCGGGCCAGCGGGGGGGCAGGATGAGCAGTTCTTC. Amino acid sequence: CASSGPAGGQDEQFF. The variable domain in full, completed from reference TRBV11-3 and TRBJ2-1, reads EAGVVQSPRYKIIEKKQPVAFWCNPISGHNTLYWYLQNLGQGPELLIRYENEEAVDDSQLPKDRFSAERLKGVDSTLKIQPAELGDSAVYLCASSGPAGGQDEQFFGPGTRLTVL.

The rearrangement uses TRBV11-2 and TRBJ1-1, with TRBD1 matching over 8 bases. V lost 4 bases and J lost 3; bases outside the gene matches: 4. Germline lookup yields CDR1 SGHAT and CDR2 FQNNGV. The CDR3 loop spans 14 amino acids. The chain's CDR3 is CASSSDRGDTEAFF. The CDR3 coding sequence is TGTGCCAGCAGCTCTGACAGGGGTGACACTGAAGCTTTCTTT.

The rearrangement links TRBV19 to TRBJ2-7; TRBD1 agrees at 7 bases. The CDR3 runs to 14 residues. With 4 bases clipped from V and 3 bases from J, the junction kept 6 bases outside the gene matches. Germline CDR1 reads LNHDA; CDR2 reads SQIVND (reference sequence). CDR3 coding DNA: TGTGCCAGTAGTAAAGGACAGGTCGGCTACGAGCAGTACTTC. Protein: CASSKGQVGYEQYF. Variable domain in full (rest from reference TRBV19 and TRBJ2-7): DGGITQSPKYLFRKEGQNVTLSCEQNLNHDAMYWYRQDPGQGLRLIYYSQIVNDFQKGDIAEGYSVSREKKESFPLTVTSAQKNPTAFYLCASSKGQVGYEQYFGPGTRLTVT.

This clone was seen only once. The chain couples TRBV19 to TRBJ1-2; weak D call: TRBD1 (5 bases). CDR3 size: 15 residues. With 4 bases removed from V and 4 bases from J, the gap between germline ends came to 16 bases. Germline V lookup: CDR1 LNHDA, CDR2 SQIVND (reference sequence). The chain's CDR3 is CASSRTSDLGYGYTF. In DNA form, the CDR3 reads TGTGCCAGTAGTAGGACATCGGACCTCGGCTATGGCTACACCTTC.

The rearrangement uses TRBV7-2 and TRBJ2-3; TRBD2 aligns across 12 bases. CDR3 length: 17 residues. Losses at the gene ends were 4 bases for V and 3 bases for J; bases not matched to a gene: 8. CDR1 SGHTA and CDR2 FQGNSA come from the germline V gene. The CDR3 DNA reads TGTGCCAGCAGCTCCCTGGGACTAGCGGGTTATACAGATACGCAGTATTTT. This translates into CASSSLGLAGYTDTQYF.

In the case of this clone: Other DNA sequences from this sample encode an identical CDR3 as well. This sequence joins TRBV3-1 (or the pseudogene TRBV3-2) and TRBJ2-7; 8 bases are a match to TRBD1. Germline loops: CDR1 LGHDT, CDR2 YNNKEL (reference sequence). The ends lost 4 bases at V and 1 base at J; junction bases unmatched: 0. The CDR3 is made up of 13 amino acids. In nucleotides, the CDR3 is TGTGCCAGCAGCCGGACAGGGTCCTACGAGCAGTACTTC. It specifies CASSRTGSYEQYF.

V usage is TRBV4-1 and J usage is TRBJ1-1; 8 nucleotides agree with TRBD1. The V gene end was trimmed by 4 bases and the J gene end by 1 base; junction bases not matched to a gene: 5. CDR3 length: 15 residues. The V gene's germline CDR1 is MGHRA and CDR2 YSYEKL. DNA of the CDR3: TGCGCCAGCAGCCCAACCGGGACAGGGAACACTGAAGCTTTCTTT. Translated, it gives CASSPTGTGNTEAFF.

This chain uses TRBV7-2 with TRBJ1-3; D unclear. Germline V gene lookup returns CDR1 SGHTA and CDR2 FQGNSA. V was shortened by 0 bases and J by 3 bases, with 9 bases between the two germline ends. The CDR3 contains 15 residues. The CDR3 region has the DNA TGTGCCAGCAGCTTAGCGGGCGGGGTTGGAAACACCATATATTTT. Residues: CASSLAGGVGNTIYF.

The chain is built from TRBV28 and TRBJ1-3; 12 bases are shared with TRBD1. The CDR3 length is 15 residues. CDR1 and CDR2 (germline): MDHEN, SYDVKM. V dropped 4 bases and J dropped 8; count of bases not matched to a gene: 6. This chain's CDR3 is CASSSSGQGADTIYF. Written as DNA, the CDR3 is TGTGCCAGCAGTTCCTCGGGACAGGGGGCGGACACCATATATTTT.

V and J are TRBV19 and TRBJ2-2; the match to TRBD1 covers 8 bases. The CDR3 totals 16 residues. V shed 7 bases and J 2 bases; nucleotides not matched to a gene: 9. Germline values: CDR1 LNHDA, CDR2 SQIVND (reference sequence). Written as DNA, the CDR3 is TGTGCCAGTACCAAGCCAGGGGGCATTAACACCGGGGAGCTGTTTTTT. Amino acids: CASTKPGGINTGELFF.

The chain employs TRBV6-2 or TRBV6-3 and TRBJ2-1; 11 nucleotides align to TRBD2. The germline V gene has CDR1 MNHEY and CDR2 SVGEGT. The CDR3 totals 19 residues. V trimming: 4 bases; J trimming: 9 bases; junction bases outside the gene matches: 20. As DNA, the CDR3 is TGTGCCAGCAGTTCTACCGGGACAGGGTTAGCGGGGGGGCCTGGTGAGCAGTTCTTC. It translates to CASSSTGTGLAGGPGEQFF.

V and J are TRBV19 and TRBJ1-6; no clear D. The CDR3 sequence is 16 residues long. Germline V gene lookup returns CDR1 LNHDA and CDR2 SQIVND (reference sequence). V dropped 5 bases and J dropped 0 bases, with 11 bases sitting between them. The CDR3 spells CASSSTRSSYNSPLHF. The CDR3 DNA sequence: TGTGCCAGTAGTTCCACAAGGAGCTCCTATAATTCACCCCTCCACTTT.

This chain uses TRBV2 with TRBJ1-1; D might be TRBD1 (6 bases). V dropped 2 bases and J dropped 4 bases, with 20 bases sitting between them. This CDR3 has 17 residues. In germline, CDR1 is SNHLY, CDR2 FYNNEI. CDR3 in DNA: TGTGCCAGCAGTGAAAGGGCAATTACAGGGAGAGCCACTGAAGCTTTCTTT. Amino acid sequence: CASSERAITGRATEAFF.

This sequence joins TRBV6-1 and TRBJ2-7; a possible D gene is TRBD2 (6 bases). This CDR3 is 15 amino acids long. V was clipped by 1 base and J by 2 bases, with 12 bases between them. Germline V gene lookup returns CDR1 MNHNS and CDR2 SASEGT. The CDR3 loop is CASSEGGVRAYEQYF. The CDR3 region has the DNA TGTGCCAGCAGTGAAGGGGGGGTGAGGGCCTACGAGCAGTACTTC.

The gene calls are TRBV3-1 (or the pseudogene TRBV3-2) and TRBJ2-7; 15 bases are a match to TRBD2. This CDR3 has 17 residues. Germline V gives CDR1 LGHDT, CDR2 YNNKEL (reference sequence). V lost 2 bases, J lost 3 bases, and 5 bases stayed unmatched. CDR3 in amino acids: CASSQHGTSGGNYEQYF. The CDR3 region has the DNA TGTGCCAGCAGCCAACACGGGACTAGCGGGGGGAACTACGAGCAGTACTTC.

The J gene is TRBJ1-1, the V gene TRBV19; 9 nucleotides match TRBD1. Per germline, CDR1 LNHDA and CDR2 SQIVND (reference sequence). The CDR3 covers 15 residues. Germline trimming cut 5 bases from V and 3 bases from J; bases unmatched to any gene: 7. CDR3 loop: CASSPNWTGDTEAFF. CDR3 coding DNA: TGTGCCAGTAGTCCAAATTGGACAGGGGACACTGAAGCTTTCTTT.

The chain is built from TRBV9 and TRBJ1-6; no reliable D call. CDR1 is SGDLS, CDR2 YYNGEE, per germline. V shed 0 bases and J shed 7 bases, with 11 bases lying between them. There are 15 residues in the CDR3. CDR3 loop: CASSVDSIPNSPLHF. Here the CDR3 DNA reads TGTGCCAGCAGCGTAGATTCAATTCCCAATTCACCCCTCCACTTT.

CDR3 nucleotides: TGTGCCAGCAGGTCCAGGGGGGAGACCCAGTACTTC. This codes for CASRSRGETQYF. The V and J genes are TRBV2 and TRBJ2-5; 7 bases are a match to TRBD1. This CDR3 is built from 12 residues. Germline V gene data show CDR1 as SNHLY and CDR2 as FYNNEI. V shed 6 bases and J 5 bases; nucleotides not matched to a gene: 3.

The chain links TRBV2 to TRBJ1-2; no definite D call. CDR3 length: 14 amino acids. Between the trimmed V and J ends, which lost 5 bases and 0 bases, there was a span of 10 bases. Germline lookup yields CDR1 SNHLY and CDR2 FYNNEI. CDR3 amino acids: CASSPGRANYGYTF. The DNA for the CDR3 is TGTGCCAGCAGTCCAGGCAGAGCTAACTATGGCTACACCTTC.

The CDR3 DNA reads as TGCGCCAGCAGCTCCAAGGTGAGCGGGGGGGGCTATGAGCAGTTCTTC. Its protein is CASSSKVSGGGYEQFF. The chain has TRBV5-1 and TRBJ2-1; the match to TRBD2 covers 10 bases. With 3 bases clipped from V and 8 bases from J, the junction kept 11 bases outside the gene matches. CDR1 is SGHRS, CDR2 YFSETQ, per germline. The CDR3 runs to 16 residues.

The chain links TRBV5-1 to TRBJ1-2, with 10 bases aligning to TRBD1. The length of the CDR3 is 14 residues. Per the germline V gene, CDR1 is SGHRS and CDR2 is YFSETQ. J was trimmed by 3 bases and V by 2 bases; bases with no gene match: 1. The DNA for the CDR3 is TGCGCCAGCAGCTTTGGGACAGGGGACTATGGCTACACCTTC. It is translated as CASSFGTGDYGYTF.

In this sample, this clone turned up once. The chain carries TRBV5-5 and TRBJ1-2, with D hard to call. Trimming took 4 bases from V and 8 from J, leaving 15 bases between them. The germline V gene encodes CDR1 SGHKS and CDR2 YYEKEE (reference sequence). The CDR3 contains 13 residues. The CDR3 DNA reads as TGTGCCAGCAGCCCCCCAGGCGTTCAGGGCTACACCTTC. This codes for CASSPPGVQGYTF.